Given below is one T cell receptor beta chain in context. Antigen: not known. This entry is derived from a study of PD-1 blockade in classical Hodgkin lymphoma. Time point noted: cycle 4 day 1 (C4D1), after 6 weeks of nivolumab. Relapse was seen in all patients after autologous stem cell transplantation, and brentuximab vedotin exposure was variable. CD8+ T cells were isolated from thawed PBMCs by magnetic negative selection. Assay: immunoSEQ multiplex PCR; the TCRdb copy retains only in-frame clones and omits some. In the table there are some 18,000 clones, around 89% of which are singletons. This CDR3 has 15 residues. The germline CDR1 and CDR2 sequences are SEHNR and FQNEAQ (reference sequence). Trimming took off 2 bases at V and 1 base at J, with 11 bases between the two ends. Study-level points and caveats: Possibly reflecting disease activity or prior therapy, repertoire differences have causes that remain undefined.

The chain links TRBV7-9 to TRBJ2-5; D uncertain. The sequences come from CD8+ T cells from blood, collected before the fourth cycle of nivolumab. The sequence was obtained from a human donor with classical Hodgkin lymphoma. The CDR3 region is CASSLPALSQETQYF. In DNA form, the CDR3 reads TGTGCCAGCAGCTTACCCGCTTTAAGCCAAGAGACCCAGTACTTC. Together with reference TRBV7-9 and TRBJ2-5, the CDR3 gives the full variable domain: DTGVSQNPRHKITKRGQNVTFRCDPISEHNRLYWYRQTLGQGPEFLTYFQNEAQLEKSRLLSDRFSAERPKGSFSTLEIQRTEQGDSAMYLCASSLPALSQETQYFGPGTRLLVL.